This paragraph reports one TCR beta chain. What it recognizes is unknown. Using a J-beta primer mix together with a sample-barcoded 5' primer, a second PCR was run for about 7 to 12 cycles. TCRdb re-analysed the 5' RACE reads in MiXCR, keeping a single row per CDR3 protein. The sample records about 1.5 million distinct CDR3 sequences, 35% to 45% being singletons. These data originate in a study of blood T cells in healthy people across ages. Regarding the study as a whole: The authors considered diversity estimates from one million T cells to be underestimates. Older age went with lower TCR beta diversity per million T cells, in a roughly linear way.

The trim removed 5 bases at V and 3 bases at J, leaving 9 bases unmatched. The CDR3 has 17 residues. Germline-derived CDR1 and CDR2 are DFQATT and SNEGSKA (reference sequence). Sequenced: blood. The TCR was taken from a woman under 30 in good health. V is TRBV20-1 and J is TRBJ2-4; TRBD2 matches at 14 bases. In nucleotides, the CDR3 is TGCAGTGCTGAGACTAGCGGGAGGGCCGTGGGCAAAAACATTCAGTACTTC. It specifies CSAETSGRAVGKNIQYF.